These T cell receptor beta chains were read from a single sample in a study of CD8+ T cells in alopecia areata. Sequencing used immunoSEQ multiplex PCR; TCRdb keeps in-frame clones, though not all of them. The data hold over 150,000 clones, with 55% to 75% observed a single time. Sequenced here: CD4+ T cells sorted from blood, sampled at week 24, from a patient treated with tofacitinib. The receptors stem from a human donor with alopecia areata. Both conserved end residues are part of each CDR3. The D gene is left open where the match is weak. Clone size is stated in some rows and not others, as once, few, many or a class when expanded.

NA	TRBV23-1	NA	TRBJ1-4	CASRGTLTNEKLFF	TGCGCCAGCAGAGGGACACTAACTAATGAAAAACTGTTTTTT
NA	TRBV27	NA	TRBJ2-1	CASRNYNEQFF	TGTGCCAGTAGAAATTACAATGAGCAGTTCTTC
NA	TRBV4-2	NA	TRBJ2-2	CASSQAGQGANTGELFF	TGTGCCAGCAGCCAAGCGGGGCAGGGAGCGAACACCGGGGAGCTGTTTTTT
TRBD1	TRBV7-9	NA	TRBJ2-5	CASSGQGRETQYF	TGTGCCAGCAGCGGACAGGGAAGAGAGACCCAGTACTTC
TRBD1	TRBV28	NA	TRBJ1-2	CASSSDRGRSGYTF	TGTGCCAGCAGTTCGGACAGGGGGCGATCAGGCTACACCTTC
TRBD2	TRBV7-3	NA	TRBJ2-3	CASSPGRGGADTQYF	TGTGCCAGCAGCCCAGGACGGGGGGGCGCAGATACGCAGTATTTT
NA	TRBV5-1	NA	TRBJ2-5	CASRSDRPGETQYF	TGCGCCAGCAGATCCGACAGGCCGGGTGAGACCCAGTACTTC
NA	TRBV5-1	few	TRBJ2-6	CASRVEGPGANVLTF	TGCGCCAGCAGGGTGGAGGGGCCCGGGGCCAACGTCCTGACTTTC
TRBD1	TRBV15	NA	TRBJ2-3	CATSRPIGTGDDTQYF	TGTGCCACCAGCAGGCCAATTGGAACAGGGGATGATACGCAGTATTTT
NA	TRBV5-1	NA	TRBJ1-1	CASSLAPAAEAFF	TGCGCCAGCAGCTTGGCTCCGGCCGCAGAAGCTTTCTTT
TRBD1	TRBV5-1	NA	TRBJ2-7	CASSRGQPSSYEQYF	TGCGCCAGCAGCAGGGGACAGCCCAGCTCCTACGAGCAGTACTTC
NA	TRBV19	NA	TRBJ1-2	CASSKDRIRYGYTF	TGTGCCAGTAGTAAGGATCGGATTCGCTATGGCTACACCTTC
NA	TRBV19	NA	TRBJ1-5	CASSIEQGNQPQHF	TGTGCCAGTAGTATAGAACAGGGTAATCAGCCCCAGCATTTT
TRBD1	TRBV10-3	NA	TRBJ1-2	CAISGGQEIDYGYTF	TGTGCCATCAGTGGTGGACAGGAGATCGACTATGGCTACACCTTC
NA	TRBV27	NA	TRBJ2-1	CASSLSPAHEQFF	TGTGCCAGCAGTTTATCGCCGGCGCATGAGCAGTTCTTC
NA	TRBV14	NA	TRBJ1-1	CASSQALGRTEAFF	TGTGCCAGCAGCCAAGCGTTGGGGCGTACCGAAGCTTTCTTT
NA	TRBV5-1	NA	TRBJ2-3	CASSLGGRSTDTQYF	TGCGCCAGCAGCTTGGGCGGCAGAAGCACAGATACGCAGTATTTT
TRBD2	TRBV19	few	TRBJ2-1	CASSRSGGGSYNEQFF	TGTGCCAGTAGTCGGTCTGGCGGGGGCTCCTACAATGAGCAGTTCTTC
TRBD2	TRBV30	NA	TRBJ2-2	CAFTGLAGTDTGELFF	TGTGCCTTTACGGGACTAGCGGGAACGGACACCGGGGAGCTGTTTTTT
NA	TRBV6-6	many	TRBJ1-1	CASTIPGSEAFF	TGTGCCAGCACTATACCGGGTTCTGAAGCTTTCTTT
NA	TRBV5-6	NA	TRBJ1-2	CASSSTLIGRFNYGYTF	TGTGCCAGCAGCTCCACCCTGATCGGGAGATTTAACTATGGCTACACCTTC
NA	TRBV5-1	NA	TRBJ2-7	CASSPGDRTTYEQYF	TGCGCCAGCAGCCCGGGTGACAGGACTACCTACGAGCAGTACTTC
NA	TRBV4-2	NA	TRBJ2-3	CASSQDLGSGGGTDTQYF	TGTGCCAGCAGCCAAGATCTCGGCAGCGGAGGCGGCACAGATACGCAGTATTTT
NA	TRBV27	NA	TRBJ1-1	CASSLFPVTEAFF	TGTGCCAGCAGTTTATTCCCGGTCACTGAAGCTTTCTTT
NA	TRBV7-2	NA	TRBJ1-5	CASSLFSNQPQHF	TGTGCCAGCAGCTTATTTAGCAATCAGCCCCAGCATTTT
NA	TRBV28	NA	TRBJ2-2	CASTPAGNPSNTGELFF	TGTGCCAGCACCCCTGCAGGGAACCCGTCGAACACCGGGGAGCTGTTTTTT
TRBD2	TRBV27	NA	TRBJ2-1	CASSPPGTSTYNEQFF	TGTGCCAGCAGTCCCCCCGGGACTAGTACCTACAATGAGCAGTTCTTC
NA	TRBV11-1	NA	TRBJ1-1	CASSLALGAKTEAFF	TGTGCCAGCAGCTTAGCCCTAGGGGCCAAGACTGAAGCTTTCTTT
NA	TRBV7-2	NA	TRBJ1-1	CASSPGSFRGLTEAFF	TGTGCCAGCAGCCCAGGTAGTTTTCGTGGGCTCACTGAAGCTTTCTTT
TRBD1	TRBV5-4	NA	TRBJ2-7	CASSYSRDRVAYEQYF	TGTGCCAGCAGCTACTCCCGGGACAGGGTGGCGTACGAGCAGTACTTC
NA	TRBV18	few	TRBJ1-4	CASSEMGEKLFF	TGTGCCAGCTCAGAAATGGGGGAAAAACTGTTTTTT
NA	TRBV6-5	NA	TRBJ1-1	CASSFLDRKNTEAFF	TGTGCCAGCAGTTTCCTGGACAGAAAGAACACTGAAGCTTTCTTT
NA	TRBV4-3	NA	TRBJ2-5	CASSQDQGSQETQYF	TGCGCCAGCAGCCAAGATCAGGGCAGCCAAGAGACCCAGTACTTC
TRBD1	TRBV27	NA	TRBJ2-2	CASSYTGQSGELFF	TGTGCCAGCAGTTATACGGGACAGTCCGGGGAGCTGTTTTTT